This T cell receptor (beta chain) was recorded in a study of identical twins. The study, taken as a whole, reports: For monozygotic twins, models underestimated out-of-frame TCR alpha sharing.

Per the germline V gene, CDR1 is DFQATT and CDR2 is SNEGSKA (reference sequence). Trimming took 6 bases from V and 0 from J, leaving 3 bases between them. The CDR3 loop spans 12 amino acids. For this clonotype: What it binds is unknown.

One entry per CDR3 protein, called by TCRdb with MiXCR from the 5' RACE reads. Of fewer than 900,000 distinct CDR3 sequences listed, about 20% are singletons. This sample also appeared in a second study, on T cells expressing NK-cell markers. From that study: The study sequenced eight donors, seven HCMV-seropositive and one seronegative.

The TCR originated in a woman younger than 35 in good health. The sample comprised PBMCs. The chain carries TRBV20-1 and TRBJ2-6; D unresolved. The CDR3 region is CSAISGANVLTF. Here the CDR3 DNA reads TGCAGTGCAATCTCTGGGGCCAACGTCCTGACTTTC.